Listed below are T cell receptor beta chains from one sample, sequenced in a study of technical replicates of blood from a few donors. Only in-frame clones appear in the TCRdb table, and some are missing; sequencing was by immunoSEQ multiplex PCR. The table includes about 64,000 clones, 86% detected once. Sequenced: PBMCs. The origin of the receptors is a human donor in good health. Some clones in this sample may be carry-over from other donors' samples. CDR3s include the opening cysteine and the closing phenylalanine or tryptophan. D genes are given only for firm matches. Size is omitted from some rows. Given values are once, few, many or a class for expanded clones.

clone size: NA; V gene: TRBV2; D gene: TRBD1; J gene: TRBJ2-1; CDR3 protein: CASRRTGGEQFF; CDR3 DNA: TGTGCCAGCAGGCGTACAGGGGGCGAGCAGTTCTTC
clone size: NA; V gene: TRBV6-5; D gene: NA; J gene: TRBJ1-3; CDR3 protein: CASRVQGSGNTIYF; CDR3 DNA: TGTGCCAGCAGGGTACAGGGCTCTGGAAACACCATATATTTT
clone size: medium-sized; V gene: TRBV5-1; D gene: TRBD2; J gene: TRBJ2-1; CDR3 protein: CASSRSGGFNEQFF; CDR3 DNA: TGCGCCAGCAGCCGTAGCGGGGGGTTCAATGAGCAGTTCTTC
clone size: NA; V gene: TRBV7-2; D gene: NA; J gene: TRBJ1-4; CDR3 protein: CASSLVTGINEKLFF; CDR3 DNA: TGTGCCAGCAGCTTAGTGACAGGAATTAATGAAAAACTGTTTTTT
clone size: NA; V gene: TRBV2; D gene: NA; J gene: TRBJ2-7; CDR3 protein: CASTRVGYEQYF; CDR3 DNA: TGTGCCAGCACACGGGTGGGTTACGAGCAGTACTTC
clone size: NA; V gene: TRBV29-1; D gene: NA; J gene: TRBJ2-1; CDR3 protein: CSVVGSSIEQFF; CDR3 DNA: TGCAGCGTCGTCGGGAGTAGTATTGAGCAGTTCTTC
clone size: NA; V gene: TRBV7-2; D gene: TRBD1; J gene: TRBJ2-7; CDR3 protein: CASSRDRAYEQYF; CDR3 DNA: TGTGCCAGCAGTCGGGACAGGGCGTACGAGCAGTACTTC
clone size: NA; V gene: TRBV7-3; D gene: TRBD2; J gene: TRBJ2-1; CDR3 protein: CASSLKRGGPYNEQFF; CDR3 DNA: TGTGCCAGCAGCCTGAAGCGGGGGGGCCCTTACAATGAGCAGTTCTTC
clone size: NA; V gene: TRBV15; D gene: NA; J gene: TRBJ2-1; CDR3 protein: CATSRDWQVGNEQFF; CDR3 DNA: TGTGCCACCAGCAGAGATTGGCAGGTTGGCAATGAGCAGTTCTTC
clone size: NA; V gene: TRBV12-5; D gene: NA; J gene: TRBJ1-2; CDR3 protein: CASGLLTNYGYTF; CDR3 DNA: TGTGCTAGTGGTTTACTGACAAACTATGGCTACACCTTC
clone size: NA; V gene: TRBV6-4; D gene: TRBD1; J gene: TRBJ2-1; CDR3 protein: CASSAQGDSYNEQFF; CDR3 DNA: TGTGCCAGCAGTGCTCAGGGGGACTCCTACAATGAGCAGTTCTTC
clone size: NA; V gene: TRBV4-2; D gene: NA; J gene: TRBJ2-7; CDR3 protein: CASSQDYPGSSYEQYF; CDR3 DNA: TGTGCCAGCAGCCAAGATTATCCGGGGAGCTCCTACGAGCAGTACTTC
clone size: NA; V gene: TRBV23-1; D gene: NA; J gene: TRBJ1-4; CDR3 protein: CAAGGATNEKLFF; CDR3 DNA: TGCGCCGCGGGGGGGGCAACTAATGAAAAACTGTTTTTT
clone size: NA; V gene: TRBV2; D gene: TRBD1; J gene: TRBJ2-2; CDR3 protein: CASRVGTGLTGELFF; CDR3 DNA: TGTGCCAGCAGGGTCGGGACAGGGTTAACCGGGGAGCTGTTTTTT
clone size: once; V gene: TRBV2; D gene: NA; J gene: TRBJ1-5; CDR3 protein: CASSASTRGSNQPQHF; CDR3 DNA: TGTGCCAGCAGTGCTTCAACCCGGGGGAGCAATCAGCCCCAGCATTTT
clone size: once; V gene: TRBV5-1; D gene: TRBD2; J gene: TRBJ2-1; CDR3 protein: CASSFVAGGVGEQFF; CDR3 DNA: TGCGCCAGCAGCTTTGTAGCGGGGGGGGTCGGTGAGCAGTTCTTC
clone size: NA; V gene: TRBV6-5; D gene: NA; J gene: TRBJ2-4; CDR3 protein: CASRNDRLAKNIQYF; CDR3 DNA: TGTGCCAGCAGGAATGACAGACTAGCCAAAAACATTCAGTACTTC
clone size: NA; V gene: TRBV5-1; D gene: TRBD2; J gene: TRBJ2-5; CDR3 protein: CASSASGSETQYF; CDR3 DNA: TGCGCCAGCAGCGCTAGCGGGAGCGAGACCCAGTACTTC
clone size: NA; V gene: TRBV4-3; D gene: NA; J gene: TRBJ1-1; CDR3 protein: CASSQEGTRGTEAFF; CDR3 DNA: TGCGCCAGCAGCCAAGAGGGTACGCGGGGGACTGAAGCTTTCTTT
clone size: NA; V gene: TRBV10-3; D gene: NA; J gene: TRBJ1-1; CDR3 protein: CAIRNQGAWTNTEAFF; CDR3 DNA: TGTGCCATCAGAAATCAGGGCGCCTGGACGAACACTGAAGCTTTCTTT
clone size: NA; V gene: TRBV30; D gene: TRBD1; J gene: TRBJ1-2; CDR3 protein: CAWRRQGEVCGYTF; CDR3 DNA: TGTGCCTGGAGAAGACAGGGGGAAGTCTGTGGCTACACCTTC
clone size: NA; V gene: TRBV6-6; D gene: TRBD2; J gene: TRBJ2-3; CDR3 protein: CASSFNGGSTDTQYF; CDR3 DNA: TGTGCCAGCAGTTTCAACGGGGGGAGCACAGATACGCAGTATTTT
clone size: NA; V gene: TRBV25-1; D gene: NA; J gene: TRBJ1-2; CDR3 protein: CASSASSSPANYGYTF; CDR3 DNA: TGTGCCAGCAGTGCTTCATCGTCCCCAGCTAACTATGGCTACACCTTC
clone size: once; V gene: TRBV5-1; D gene: NA; J gene: TRBJ1-2; CDR3 protein: CASSPRALSGYGYTF; CDR3 DNA: TGCGCCAGCAGCCCCCGGGCCCTCTCGGGGTATGGCTACACCTTC
clone size: NA; V gene: TRBV2; D gene: NA; J gene: TRBJ1-1; CDR3 protein: CASMGGYNTEAFF; CDR3 DNA: TGTGCCAGCATGGGGGGATATAACACTGAAGCTTTCTTT
clone size: NA; V gene: TRBV27; D gene: NA; J gene: TRBJ2-3; CDR3 protein: CASSLSRLLISDTQYF; CDR3 DNA: TGTGCCAGCAGTTTATCCCGACTCCTTATATCAGATACGCAGTATTTT
clone size: NA; V gene: TRBV7-9; D gene: NA; J gene: TRBJ2-7; CDR3 protein: CASSILYEQYF; CDR3 DNA: TGTGCCAGCAGCATTCTCTACGAGCAGTACTTC
clone size: NA; V gene: TRBV11-2; D gene: TRBD2; J gene: TRBJ2-1; CDR3 protein: CASSWGGGSGNEQFF; CDR3 DNA: TGTGCCAGCAGCTGGGGTGGCGGGAGTGGAAATGAGCAGTTCTTC
clone size: NA; V gene: TRBV4-3; D gene: NA; J gene: TRBJ1-5; CDR3 protein: CASSRSPQGNQPQHF; CDR3 DNA: TGCGCCAGCAGCCGATCCCCCCAGGGCAATCAGCCCCAGCATTTT
clone size: NA; V gene: TRBV15; D gene: NA; J gene: TRBJ1-2; CDR3 protein: CATSRDQLNYGYTF; CDR3 DNA: TGTGCCACCAGCAGAGATCAACTGAACTATGGCTACACCTTC
clone size: NA; V gene: TRBV6-4; D gene: TRBD2; J gene: TRBJ2-3; CDR3 protein: CASSPAGDNTDTQYF; CDR3 DNA: TGTGCCAGCAGTCCAGCGGGGGATAACACAGATACGCAGTATTTT
clone size: NA; V gene: TRBV29-1; D gene: NA; J gene: TRBJ2-3; CDR3 protein: CSALGDTQYF; CDR3 DNA: TGCAGCGCCCTCGGTGATACGCAGTATTTT
clone size: NA; V gene: TRBV10-3; D gene: NA; J gene: TRBJ2-7; CDR3 protein: CAISDKSYEQYF; CDR3 DNA: TGTGCCATCAGTGACAAATCCTACGAGCAGTACTTC
clone size: NA; V gene: TRBV5-1; D gene: TRBD1; J gene: TRBJ2-7; CDR3 protein: CASSGTGNYEQYF; CDR3 DNA: TGCGCCAGCAGCGGGACAGGAAACTACGAGCAGTACTTC
clone size: NA; V gene: TRBV4-2; D gene: TRBD1; J gene: TRBJ1-2; CDR3 protein: CASSQEVGQGVVGYTF; CDR3 DNA: TGTGCCAGCAGCCAAGAAGTAGGACAGGGGGTTGTTGGCTACACCTTC
clone size: NA; V gene: TRBV6-1; D gene: TRBD2; J gene: TRBJ2-1; CDR3 protein: CASSKAGASYNEQFF; CDR3 DNA: TGTGCCAGCAGCAAAGCGGGAGCCTCCTACAATGAGCAGTTCTTC
clone size: NA; V gene: TRBV27; D gene: TRBD1; J gene: TRBJ1-4; CDR3 protein: CASRQHSGGWANEKLFF; CDR3 DNA: TGTGCCAGCAGACAACACTCAGGGGGCTGGGCTAATGAAAAACTGTTTTTT
clone size: NA; V gene: TRBV11-2; D gene: TRBD1; J gene: TRBJ1-1; CDR3 protein: CASSLGQGRMNTEAFF; CDR3 DNA: TGTGCCAGCAGCTTAGGACAGGGTCGGATGAACACTGAAGCTTTCTTT
clone size: NA; V gene: TRBV18; D gene: TRBD2; J gene: TRBJ2-2; CDR3 protein: CASSPGLAYTGELFF; CDR3 DNA: TGTGCCAGCTCACCGGGACTAGCGTACACCGGGGAGCTGTTTTTT
clone size: few; V gene: TRBV12-5; D gene: NA; J gene: TRBJ2-7; CDR3 protein: CASGLGEFAEQYF; CDR3 DNA: TGTGCTAGTGGTTTGGGCGAGTTCGCCGAGCAGTACTTC
clone size: NA; V gene: TRBV6-1; D gene: TRBD1; J gene: TRBJ2-7; CDR3 protein: CASRTGTGGYEQYF; CDR3 DNA: TGTGCCAGCAGAACCGGGACAGGGGGTTACGAGCAGTACTTC
clone size: NA; V gene: TRBV29-1; D gene: TRBD1; J gene: TRBJ2-4; CDR3 protein: CSVRRDRAGIQYF; CDR3 DNA: TGCAGCGTGCGCCGGGACAGGGCGGGCATTCAGTACTTC
clone size: NA; V gene: TRBV2; D gene: NA; J gene: TRBJ2-4; CDR3 protein: CASNLRGAKNIQYF; CDR3 DNA: TGTGCCAGCAATCTCCGGGGAGCCAAAAACATTCAGTACTTC
clone size: once; V gene: TRBV6-6; D gene: NA; J gene: TRBJ2-5; CDR3 protein: CASRDRDSRETQYF; CDR3 DNA: TGTGCCAGCAGAGACCGGGACTCACGGGAGACCCAGTACTTC
clone size: NA; V gene: TRBV10-3; D gene: TRBD2; J gene: TRBJ2-5; CDR3 protein: CAIRGERGDQETQYF; CDR3 DNA: TGTGCCATCAGGGGGGAGCGGGGGGACCAAGAGACCCAGTACTTC
clone size: once; V gene: TRBV4-2; D gene: NA; J gene: TRBJ2-1; CDR3 protein: CASSHTLGQGNDEQFF; CDR3 DNA: TGTGCCAGCAGCCACACTCTAGGGCAGGGAAATGATGAGCAGTTCTTC
clone size: NA; V gene: TRBV11-2; D gene: TRBD1; J gene: TRBJ2-7; CDR3 protein: CASSVGQGAYEQYF; CDR3 DNA: TGTGCCAGCAGCGTGGGACAGGGGGCCTACGAGCAGTACTTC
clone size: NA; V gene: TRBV5-6; D gene: TRBD1; J gene: TRBJ1-2; CDR3 protein: CASSLVGQGYGYTF; CDR3 DNA: TGTGCCAGCAGCTTGGTGGGACAGGGTTATGGCTACACCTTC
clone size: NA; V gene: TRBV21-1; D gene: NA; J gene: TRBJ2-7; CDR3 protein: CRGRGQWEQYF; CDR3 DNA: TGTCGAGGCAGGGGGCAGTGGGAGCAGTACTTC
clone size: many; V gene: TRBV4-2; D gene: NA; J gene: TRBJ1-6; CDR3 protein: CASSQLDTLHF; CDR3 DNA: TGTGCCAGCAGCCAGTTAGACACCCTCCACTTT
clone size: few; V gene: TRBV13; D gene: NA; J gene: TRBJ1-1; CDR3 protein: CASSLEGGGTEAFF; CDR3 DNA: TGTGCCAGCAGCTTAGAGGGAGGGGGCACTGAAGCTTTCTTT
clone size: once; V gene: TRBV6-1; D gene: TRBD1; J gene: TRBJ2-5; CDR3 protein: CASRTGGQETQYF; CDR3 DNA: TGTGCCAGCAGAACAGGGGGCCAAGAGACCCAGTACTTC